This T cell receptor beta chain was sequenced in a study of CD8 T cells in ankylosing spondylitis. Study-level results: Clones linked to disease, bearing a CD8+ phenotype, were relatively rare in peripheral blood. Reports say disease-linked clones showed up significantly more in matched ankylosing spondylitis synovial fluid. Roughly eight highly homologous variants made up a TCR beta motif that seemed to typify ankylosing spondylitis blood. Earlier authors reported some of these motif variants in reactive arthritis synovial fluid and blood.

CDR3 length equals 13 residues. The V gene's germline CDR1 is DFQATT and CDR2 SNEGSKA (reference sequence). V shed 3 bases and J shed 1 base, with 10 bases lying between them. This clonotype was seen a handful of times. Its antigen is not known. MiXCR, run by TCRdb on the 5' RACE reads, gives a single entry per CDR3 protein. This table holds 150,000 to 200,000 distinct CDR3 sequences, 30% to 40% found once. The J gene is TRBJ2-7, the V gene TRBV20-1; maybe TRBD2 (5 bases). The receptor was isolated from a male donor with ankylosing spondylitis. Sequencing was done on a sample of synovial fluid, either unsorted or a sorted T cell fraction (not recorded which). CDR3 protein: CSASLTSSYEQYF. The CDR3 DNA is TGCAGTGCTAGCTTAACTAGTTCCTACGAGCAGTACTTC.